A selection of T cell receptor beta chains follows, all from one sample in a study of Ad26.COV2.S vaccination and SARS-CoV-2 variants. TCRdb's table, derived via immunoSEQ multiplex PCR, lists solely in-frame clones and lacks some. The sample carries about 680,000 clones, around 89% recorded once. The material sequenced was peripheral blood, taken in a trial of Ad26.COV2.S vaccine versus placebo. The source of these receptors is a person between 18 and 65 years old who received the Ad26.COV2.S COVID-19 vaccine or a placebo. CDR3s include the opening cysteine and the closing phenylalanine or tryptophan. The order of the fields is V gene, CDR3 protein.

>TRBV5-1
CASSLVLAEETQYF
>TRBV2
CASVPDRGYSGNTIYF
>TRBV3-1/TRBV3-2
CASSHTGNSGNTIYF
>TRBV2
CAWPGTNYNEQFF
>TRBV5-1
CASRGDNDEQFF
>TRBV5-1
CASSLIAGAYNEQFF
>TRBV2
CASSVRSGGASDTQYF
>TRBV6-1
CASSEVVRQPQHF
>TRBV6-5
CASSYDGTTNEKLFF
>TRBV29-1
CSVEVGAGETQYF
>TRBV5-1
CASSLESRDRQFF
>TRBV2
CASRPRDSSYEQYF
>TRBV7-2
CASSFHSPSIGETQYF
>TRBV9
CASSASGTVTEKLFF
>TRBV19
CASSPTRTGLTDGYTF
>TRBV11-1
CASSLDPAVSWKAFF
>TRBV5-4
CASSGTSYEQYF
>TRBV3-1/TRBV3-2
CASSPTGGSFYEQYF
>TRBV4-2
CASSQDRAGGPTDTQYF
>TRBV18
CASSPPGNTEAFF
>TRBV4-3
CASSQEAGVLNTEAFF
>TRBV6-5
CASSYTGNSPLHF
>TRBV18
CASSHLRDRGFTDTQYF
>TRBV5-1
CASSTFLDSGANVLTF
>TRBV5-1
CASSLVGGSNQPQHF
>TRBV18
CASSQGGVDQPQHF
>TRBV7-9
CASSWRPDEQYF
>TRBV27
CASSSLTSGDTDTQYF
>TRBV5-1
CASSLEVAGPSDTQYF
>TRBV6-5
CASRFRGATNEKLFF
>TRBV3-1/TRBV3-2
CASSHTGEAFF
>TRBV2
CARLRLAGAETTTDTQYF
>TRBV5-1
CASGTVGDSGELFF
>TRBV6-5
CASTRGGGGSPLHF
>TRBV21-1
CASSKGPPGLAGGLHHNEQFF
>TRBV5-1
CASSFEGREGEQYF
>TRBV27
CASSASPGWETEAFF
>TRBV5-1
CASTTGRNTEAFF
>TRBV12-3/TRBV12-4
CASSFQGGYTF
>TRBV19
CASKLAVAGGYGTDNEQFF
>TRBV5-1
CASSFVREAGELFF
>TRBV14
CASSQLAGGETQYF
>TRBV5-6
CASSPLWLADDEQYF
>TRBV27
CASSLRGGGETQYF
>TRBV19
CASKGGVYSNQPQHF
>TRBV18
CASSQTGDNSPLHF
>TRBV30
CAWLPGTYNSPLHF
>TRBV5-5
CASSFTTDHSGNTIYF
>TRBV6-2/TRBV6-3
CASSEAGGAYEQYF
>TRBV7-9
CASSLVGGVGTEAFF
>TRBV5-1
CASSSGKQGRRTYEQYF
>TRBV30
CAWSVGGSLNF